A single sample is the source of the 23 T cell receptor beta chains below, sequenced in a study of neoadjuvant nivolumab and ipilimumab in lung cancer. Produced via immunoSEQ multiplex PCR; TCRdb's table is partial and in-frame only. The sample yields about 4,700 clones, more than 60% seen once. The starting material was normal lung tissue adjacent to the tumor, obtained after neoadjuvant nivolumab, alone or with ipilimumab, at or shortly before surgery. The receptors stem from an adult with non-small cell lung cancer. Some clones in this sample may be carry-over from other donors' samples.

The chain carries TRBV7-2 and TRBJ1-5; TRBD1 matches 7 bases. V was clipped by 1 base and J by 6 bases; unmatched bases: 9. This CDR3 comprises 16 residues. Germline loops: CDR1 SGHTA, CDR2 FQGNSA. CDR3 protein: CASSLVAGGGVQPQHF. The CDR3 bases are TGTGCCAGCAGCTTAGTTGCAGGGGGGGGCGTTCAGCCCCAGCATTTT.

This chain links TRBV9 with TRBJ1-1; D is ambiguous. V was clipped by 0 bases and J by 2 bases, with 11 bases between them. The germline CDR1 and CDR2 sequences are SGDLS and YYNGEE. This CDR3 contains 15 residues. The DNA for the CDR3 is TGTGCCAGCAGCGTAGGTGGTGAGTCCAACACTGAAGCTTTCTTT. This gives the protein CASSVGGESNTEAFF. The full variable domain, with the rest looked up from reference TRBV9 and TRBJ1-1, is DSGVTQTPKHLITATGQRVTLRCSPRSGDLSVYWYQQSLDQGLQFLIQYYNGEERAKGNILERFSAQQFPDLHSELNLSSLELGDSALYFCASSVGGESNTEAFFGQGTRLTVV.

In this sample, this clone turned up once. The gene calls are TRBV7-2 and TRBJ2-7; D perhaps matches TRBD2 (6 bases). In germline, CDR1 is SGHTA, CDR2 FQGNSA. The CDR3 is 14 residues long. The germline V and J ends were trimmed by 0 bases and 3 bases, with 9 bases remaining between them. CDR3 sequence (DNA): TGTGCCAGCAGCTTAGCGGCGGGAAACTACGAGCAGTACTTC. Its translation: CASSLAAGNYEQYF.

The chain's CDR3 is CAWSVLQGTGELFF. The CDR3, as DNA: TGTGCCTGGAGTGTACTACAGGGAACCGGGGAGCTGTTTTTT. This chain links TRBV30 with TRBJ2-2, with D perhaps TRBD1 (6 bases). Germline CDR1 and CDR2: GTSNPN and SVGIG (reference sequence). The CDR3 is 14 residues long. Trimming stripped 0 bases from V and 5 bases from J, with 10 bases between. Full variable domain (rest looked up from reference TRBV30 and TRBJ2-2): SQTIHQWPATLVQPVGSPLSLECTVEGTSNPNLYWYRQAAGRGLQLLFYSVGIGQISSEVPQNLSASRPQDRQFILSSKKLLLSDSGFYLCAWSVLQGTGELFFGEGSRLTVL.

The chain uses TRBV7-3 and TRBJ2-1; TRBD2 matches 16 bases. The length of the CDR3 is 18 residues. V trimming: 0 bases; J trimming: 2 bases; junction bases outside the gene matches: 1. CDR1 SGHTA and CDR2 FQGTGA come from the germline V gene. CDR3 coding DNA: TGTGCCAGCAGCTTAACGGGACTAGCGGGAGGGGCCTACAATGAGCAGTTCTTC. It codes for CASSLTGLAGGAYNEQFF.

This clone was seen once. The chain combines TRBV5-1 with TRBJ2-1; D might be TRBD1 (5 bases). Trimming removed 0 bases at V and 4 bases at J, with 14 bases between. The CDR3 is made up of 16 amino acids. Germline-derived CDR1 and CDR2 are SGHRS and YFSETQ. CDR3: CASSLDLQGSYNEQFF. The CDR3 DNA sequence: TGCGCCAGCAGCTTGGATCTCCAGGGTTCATACAATGAGCAGTTCTTC.

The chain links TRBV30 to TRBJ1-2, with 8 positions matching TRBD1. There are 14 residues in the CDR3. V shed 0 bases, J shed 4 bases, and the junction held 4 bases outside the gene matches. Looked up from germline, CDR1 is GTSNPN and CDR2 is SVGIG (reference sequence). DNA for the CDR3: TGTGCCTGGAGTGTAACAGGGGGAGGCTATGGCTACACCTTC. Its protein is CAWSVTGGGYGYTF.

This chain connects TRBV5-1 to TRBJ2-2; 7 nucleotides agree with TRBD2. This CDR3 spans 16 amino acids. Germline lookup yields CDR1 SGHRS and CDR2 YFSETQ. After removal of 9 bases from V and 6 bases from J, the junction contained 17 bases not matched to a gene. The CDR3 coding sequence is TGCGCCACCACCGCCGGGGGGAACGGAGGTGCCGGGGAGCTGTTTTTT. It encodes CATTAGGNGGAGELFF.

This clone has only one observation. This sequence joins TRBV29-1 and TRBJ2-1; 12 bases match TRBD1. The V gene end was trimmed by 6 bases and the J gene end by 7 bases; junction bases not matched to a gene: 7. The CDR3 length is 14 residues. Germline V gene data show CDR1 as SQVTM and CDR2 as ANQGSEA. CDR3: CSVGGQGAGNEQFF. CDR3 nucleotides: TGCAGCGTGGGGGGACAGGGGGCTGGAAATGAGCAGTTCTTC.

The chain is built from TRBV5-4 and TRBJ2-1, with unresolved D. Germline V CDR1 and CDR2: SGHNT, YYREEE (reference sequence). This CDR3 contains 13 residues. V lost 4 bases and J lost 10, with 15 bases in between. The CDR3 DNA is TGTGCCAGCAGCGCAACTCTTACAGCGGAGCAGTTCTTC. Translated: CASSATLTAEQFF.

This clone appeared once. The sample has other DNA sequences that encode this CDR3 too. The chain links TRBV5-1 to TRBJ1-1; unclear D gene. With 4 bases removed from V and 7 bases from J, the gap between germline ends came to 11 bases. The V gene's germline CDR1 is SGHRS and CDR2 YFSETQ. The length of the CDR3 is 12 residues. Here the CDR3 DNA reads TGCGCCAGCAGCCCGGAGACGGGTGAAGCTTTCTTT. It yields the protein CASSPETGEAFF.

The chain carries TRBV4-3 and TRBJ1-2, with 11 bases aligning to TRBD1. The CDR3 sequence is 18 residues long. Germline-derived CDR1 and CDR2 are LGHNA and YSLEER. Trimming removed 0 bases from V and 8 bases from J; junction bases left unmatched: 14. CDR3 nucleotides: TGCGCCAGCAGCCAAGACTTGGAGGGACAGGGGGACGTCTGGGGCTACACCTTC. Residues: CASSQDLEGQGDVWGYTF.

The CDR3 here is CASSPTDRDQPQHF. CDR3 DNA: TGTGCCAGCAGCCCCACGGACAGAGATCAGCCCCAGCATTTT. This sequence joins TRBV4-2 and TRBJ1-5; D is perhaps TRBD1 (6 bases). The CDR3 contains 14 residues. Trimming took off 4 bases at V and 5 bases at J, with 12 bases between the two ends. In germline, CDR1 is LGHNA, CDR2 YNFKEQ.

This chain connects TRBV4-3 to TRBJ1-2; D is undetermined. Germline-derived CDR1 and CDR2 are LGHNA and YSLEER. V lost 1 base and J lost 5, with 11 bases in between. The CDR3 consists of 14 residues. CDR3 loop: CASSQGGLGYGYTF. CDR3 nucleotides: TGCGCCAGCAGCCAAGGGGGATTGGGATATGGCTACACCTTC.

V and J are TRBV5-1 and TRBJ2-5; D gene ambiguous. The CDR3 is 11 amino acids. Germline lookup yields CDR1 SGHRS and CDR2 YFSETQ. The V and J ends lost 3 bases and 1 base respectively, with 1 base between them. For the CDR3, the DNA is TGCGCCAGCAGCTCCCAAGAGACCCAGTACTTC. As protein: CASSSQETQYF.

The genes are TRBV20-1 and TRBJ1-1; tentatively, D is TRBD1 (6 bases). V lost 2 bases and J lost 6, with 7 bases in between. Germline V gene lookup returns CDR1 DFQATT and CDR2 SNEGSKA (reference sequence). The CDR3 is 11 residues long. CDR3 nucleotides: TGCAGTGCTAGACAGGGGCCTGAAGCTTTCTTT. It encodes CSARQGPEAFF.

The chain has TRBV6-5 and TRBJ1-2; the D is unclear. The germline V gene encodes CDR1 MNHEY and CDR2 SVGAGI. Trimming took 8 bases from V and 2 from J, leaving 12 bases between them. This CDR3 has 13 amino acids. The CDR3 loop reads CASQRGGNYGYTF. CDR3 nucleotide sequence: TGTGCCAGCCAACGAGGTGGGAACTATGGCTACACCTTC.

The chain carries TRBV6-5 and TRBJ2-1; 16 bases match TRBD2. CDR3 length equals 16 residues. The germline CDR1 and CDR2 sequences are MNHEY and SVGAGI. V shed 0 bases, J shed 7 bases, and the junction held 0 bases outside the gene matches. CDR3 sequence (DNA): TGTGCCAGCAGTTACTCGGGACTAGCGGGGGGGAATGAGCAGTTCTTC. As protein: CASSYSGLAGGNEQFF.

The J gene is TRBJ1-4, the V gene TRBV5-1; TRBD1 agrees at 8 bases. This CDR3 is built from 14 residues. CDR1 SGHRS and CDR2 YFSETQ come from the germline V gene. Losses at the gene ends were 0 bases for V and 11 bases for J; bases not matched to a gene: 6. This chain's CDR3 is CASSLDRGKDKLFF. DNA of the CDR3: TGCGCCAGCAGCTTGGACAGGGGGAAGGATAAACTGTTTTTT. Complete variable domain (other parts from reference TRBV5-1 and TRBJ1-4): KAGVTQTPRYLIKTRGQQVTLSCSPISGHRSVSWYQQTPGQGLQFLFEYFSETQRNKGNFPGRFSGRQFSNSRSEMNVSTLELGDSALYLCASSLDRGKDKLFFGSGTQLSVL.

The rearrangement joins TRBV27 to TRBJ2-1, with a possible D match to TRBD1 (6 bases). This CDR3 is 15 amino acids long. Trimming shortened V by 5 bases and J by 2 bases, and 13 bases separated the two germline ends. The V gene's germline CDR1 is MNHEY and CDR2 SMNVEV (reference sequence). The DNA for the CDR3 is TGTGCCAGCAGTCTGACAGGCAACCCCTACAATGAGCAGTTCTTC. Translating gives CASSLTGNPYNEQFF.

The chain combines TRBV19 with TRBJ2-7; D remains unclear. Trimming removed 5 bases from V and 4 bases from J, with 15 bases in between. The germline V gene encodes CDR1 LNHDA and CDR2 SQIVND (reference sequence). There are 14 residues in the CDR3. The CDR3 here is CASSPNNGLYEQYF. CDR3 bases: TGTGCCAGTAGTCCCAATAACGGGCTTTACGAGCAGTACTTC.

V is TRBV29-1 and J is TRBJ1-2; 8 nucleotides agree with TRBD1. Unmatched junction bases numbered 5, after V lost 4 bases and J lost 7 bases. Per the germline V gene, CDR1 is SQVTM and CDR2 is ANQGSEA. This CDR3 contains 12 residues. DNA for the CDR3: TGCAGCGTTGGCCACAGGGGGGGTGGCTACACCTTC. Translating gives CSVGHRGGGYTF.

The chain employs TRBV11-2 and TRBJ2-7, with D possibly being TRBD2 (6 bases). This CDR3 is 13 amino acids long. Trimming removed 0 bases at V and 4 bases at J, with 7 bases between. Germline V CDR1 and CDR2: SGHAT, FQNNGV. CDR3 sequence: CASSLDGGYEQYF. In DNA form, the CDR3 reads TGTGCCAGCAGCTTAGATGGGGGGTACGAGCAGTACTTC.